The 11 T cell receptor beta chains listed next were all sequenced from one sample in a study of cytomegalovirus exposure and HLA in healthy donors. It was with 60 Vbeta and 13 Jbeta primers that the PCR ran. Measured with immunoSEQ multiplex PCR; TCRdb has only the in-frame clones, and not every one. The data contain roughly 190,000 clones, roughly 77% of them singletons. The source material was PBMCs. The receptors here all came from a woman aged 50 to 65 in good health and CMV-seronegative.

The rearrangement uses TRBV10-3 and TRBJ1-5; D perhaps matches TRBD1 (6 bases). From germline, CDR1 is ENHRY and CDR2 SYGVKD. This CDR3 has 13 amino acids. V was clipped by 4 bases and J by 3 bases, with 7 bases between them. CDR3 in DNA: TGTGCCATCAGTGGGGGGCTCAATCAGCCCCAGCATTTT. Its protein is CAISGGLNQPQHF.

The chain carries TRBV27 and TRBJ2-1; 8 bases fit TRBD2. V gave up 6 bases and J gave up 6 bases; unmatched junction bases: 13. The CDR3 runs to 16 residues. The germline gives CDR1 MNHEY, CDR2 SMNVEV (reference sequence). CDR3 bases: TGTGCCAGCAGCCCGACCTCTCGGGAGGGCCTCAATGAGCAGTTCTTC. Protein product: CASSPTSREGLNEQFF.

CDR3: CASSLRGSNQPQHF. CDR3 in DNA: TGTGCCAGCAGTCTCAGGGGTAGCAATCAGCCCCAGCATTTT. The chain links TRBV27 to TRBJ1-5; D may be TRBD1 (6 bases). The CDR3 contains 14 residues. Germline V gene sequence: CDR1 MNHEY, CDR2 SMNVEV (reference sequence). Trimming stripped 5 bases from V and 0 bases from J, with 8 bases between.

This clone was seen a few times. This chain joins TRBV9 and TRBJ1-2; D uncertain. The germline V gene encodes CDR1 SGDLS and CDR2 YYNGEE. The V end lost 4 bases, the J end lost 6 bases, and 10 bases lay between the germline ends. The CDR3 covers 12 residues. The CDR3 loop is CASSPPRNGYTF. CDR3 DNA sequence: TGTGCCAGCAGCCCACCCAGGAATGGCTACACCTTC.

The chain has TRBV29-1 and TRBJ2-3, with TRBD2 as a possible D gene (6 bases). Germline-derived CDR1 and CDR2 are SQVTM and ANQGSEA. The CDR3 loop spans 15 amino acids. Trimming cost V 3 bases and J 2 bases, with 15 bases left between them. The DNA for the CDR3 is TGCAGCGTTGAGGATGGAGGGCAACACACAGATACGCAGTATTTT. Protein product: CSVEDGGQHTDTQYF.

The chain is built from TRBV2 and TRBJ2-7; maybe TRBD1 (5 bases). Germline-derived CDR1 and CDR2 are SNHLY and FYNNEI. The length of the CDR3 is 17 residues. Trimming removed 6 bases from V and 0 bases from J, with 21 bases in between. CDR3 coding DNA: TGTGCCAGCAGCTCCCTAATTACCTACAGGAGCTCCTACGAGCAGTACTTC. Residues: CASSSLITYRSSYEQYF.

This clone has only a few counts. The chain carries TRBV5-1 and TRBJ2-3; no clear D gene. CDR1 and CDR2 (germline): SGHRS, YFSETQ. The CDR3 length is 12 residues. The ends were cut back, 5 bases at V and 0 bases at J, with 4 bases in the middle. The CDR3 here is CASRASTDTQYF. CDR3 DNA sequence: TGCGCCAGCAGAGCTAGCACAGATACGCAGTATTTT.

This chain connects TRBV28 to TRBJ1-5, with D possibly TRBD1 on 5 matching bases. The CDR3 is 17 amino acids. Germline V gene lookup returns CDR1 MDHEN and CDR2 SYDVKM. Trimming removed 5 bases from V and 2 bases from J, with 19 bases in between. The CDR3 sequence is CASSPLNGPGGNQPQHF. As DNA, the CDR3 is TGTGCCAGCAGTCCACTAAACGGGCCGGGGGGCAATCAGCCCCAGCATTTT.

V is TRBV12-5 and J is TRBJ1-4; D is possibly TRBD1 (5 bases). Looked up from germline, CDR1 is LGHNT and CDR2 is FRNRAP. The CDR3 runs to 18 residues. Trimming removed 5 bases at V and 7 bases at J, with 26 bases between. CDR3: CASGRSETLTGPVEKLFF. The DNA for the CDR3 is TGTGCTAGTGGTAGATCCGAAACGCTCACAGGTCCGGTTGAAAAACTGTTTTTT.

This clone has only one observation. The chain's CDR3 is CASSIFAAGQGGPNYGYTF. CDR3 DNA sequence: TGTGCCAGTAGTATTTTTGCGGCGGGACAGGGGGGACCTAACTATGGCTACACCTTC. This sequence joins TRBV19 and TRBJ1-2; 11 bases align to TRBD1. J gave up 0 bases and V 3 bases, and 12 bases lay outside the gene matches. The germline V gene has CDR1 LNHDA and CDR2 SQIVND (reference sequence). The CDR3 runs to 19 residues.

There are a few counts of this clone. The genes are TRBV6-1 and TRBJ1-1, with D uncertain. CDR3 length equals 14 residues. Germline CDR1 and CDR2: MNHNS and SASEGT. Trimming stripped 4 bases from V and 3 bases from J, with 12 bases between. The CDR3 loop is CASSVVVEYTEAFF. The CDR3 nucleotides are TGTGCCAGCAGTGTCGTGGTGGAGTACACTGAAGCTTTCTTT.